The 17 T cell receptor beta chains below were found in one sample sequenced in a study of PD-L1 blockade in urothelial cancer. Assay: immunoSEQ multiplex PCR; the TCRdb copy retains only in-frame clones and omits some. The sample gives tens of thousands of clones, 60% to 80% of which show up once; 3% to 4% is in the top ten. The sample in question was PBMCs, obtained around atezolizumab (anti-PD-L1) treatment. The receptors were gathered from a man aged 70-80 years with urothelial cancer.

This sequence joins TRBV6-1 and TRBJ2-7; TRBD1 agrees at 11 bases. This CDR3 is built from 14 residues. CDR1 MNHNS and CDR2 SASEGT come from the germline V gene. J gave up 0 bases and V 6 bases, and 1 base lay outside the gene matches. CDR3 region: CASRGTGGSYEQYF. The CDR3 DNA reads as TGTGCCAGCAGGGGGACAGGGGGCTCCTACGAGCAGTACTTC.

This CDR3 reads CASKVREDVDTQYF. Here the CDR3 DNA reads TGTGCCAGCAAGGTGCGGGAGGATGTAGATACGCAGTATTTT. This chain uses TRBV21-1 with TRBJ2-3; TRBD2, the table's D call, was not compared with the DNA. TRBV21-1 is reported as a pseudogene. The CDR3 totals 14 residues.

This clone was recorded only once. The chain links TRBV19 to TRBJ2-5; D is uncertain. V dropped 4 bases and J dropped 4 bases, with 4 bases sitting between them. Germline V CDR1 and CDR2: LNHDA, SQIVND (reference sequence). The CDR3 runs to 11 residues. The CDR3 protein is CASSTGETQYF. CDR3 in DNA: TGTGCCAGTAGTACGGGAGAGACCCAGTACTTC.

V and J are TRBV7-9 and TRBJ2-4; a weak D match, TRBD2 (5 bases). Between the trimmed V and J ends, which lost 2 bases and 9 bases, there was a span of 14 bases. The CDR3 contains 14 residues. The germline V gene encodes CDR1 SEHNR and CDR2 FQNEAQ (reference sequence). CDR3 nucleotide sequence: TGTGCCAGCAGCTTATCCGGGGAAGGCACCATTCAGTACTTC. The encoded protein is CASSLSGEGTIQYF.

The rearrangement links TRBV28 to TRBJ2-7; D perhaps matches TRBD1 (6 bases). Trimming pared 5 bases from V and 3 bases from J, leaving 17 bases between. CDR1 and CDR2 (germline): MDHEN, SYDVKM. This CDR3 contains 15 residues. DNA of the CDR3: TGTGCCAGCAGTCCCCAGGGGCCCTGGATCTACGAGCAGTACTTC. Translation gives CASSPQGPWIYEQYF.

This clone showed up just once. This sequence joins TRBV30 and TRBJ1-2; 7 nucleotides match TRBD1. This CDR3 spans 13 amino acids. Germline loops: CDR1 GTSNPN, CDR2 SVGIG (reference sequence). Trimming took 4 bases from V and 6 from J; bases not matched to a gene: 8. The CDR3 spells CAWNSGTANGYTF. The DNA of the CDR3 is TGTGCCTGGAACTCCGGGACAGCAAATGGCTACACCTTC.

CDR3 nucleotides: TGTGCCAGCATCTCTAGCGGGGCAAGCTCCTACAATGAGCAGTTCTTC. Translating it yields CASISSGASSYNEQFF. This chain joins TRBV28 and TRBJ2-1; 9 bases line up with TRBD2. CDR1 MDHEN and CDR2 SYDVKM come from the germline V gene. The CDR3 runs 16 residues. V lost 7 bases and J lost 0; bases outside the gene matches: 7. The full variable domain, in which reference TRBV28 and TRBJ2-1 provide the parts outside the CDR3, is DVKVTQSSRYLVKRTGEKVFLECVQDMDHENMFWYRQDPGLGLRLIYFSYDVKMKEKGDIPEGYSVSREKKERFSLILESASTNQTSMYLCASISSGASSYNEQFFGPGTRLTVL.

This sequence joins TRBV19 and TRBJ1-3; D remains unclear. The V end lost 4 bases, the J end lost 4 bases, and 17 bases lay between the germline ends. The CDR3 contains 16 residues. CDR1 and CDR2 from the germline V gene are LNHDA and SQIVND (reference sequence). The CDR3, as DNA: TGTGCCAGTAGTACCCATGTTAGCGCTATGGGAAACACCATATATTTT. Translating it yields CASSTHVSAMGNTIYF.

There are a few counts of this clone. In DNA form, the CDR3 reads TGTGCCTGCCTAACCCCGGGACAGACGAACACTGAAGCTTTCTTT. Protein sequence: CACLTPGQTNTEAFF. The chain is built from TRBV30 and TRBJ1-1, with 7 bases matching TRBD1. Germline V gene sequence: CDR1 GTSNPN, CDR2 SVGIG (reference sequence). With V trimmed by 6 bases and J by 1 base, 11 bases remained unmatched. This CDR3 spans 15 amino acids.

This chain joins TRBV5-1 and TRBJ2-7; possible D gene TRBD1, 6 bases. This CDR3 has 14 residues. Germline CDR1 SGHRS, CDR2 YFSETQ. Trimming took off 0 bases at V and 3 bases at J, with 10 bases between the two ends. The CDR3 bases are TGCGCCAGCAGCTTGGCCCAACAGGGCTACGAGCAGTACTTC. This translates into CASSLAQQGYEQYF.

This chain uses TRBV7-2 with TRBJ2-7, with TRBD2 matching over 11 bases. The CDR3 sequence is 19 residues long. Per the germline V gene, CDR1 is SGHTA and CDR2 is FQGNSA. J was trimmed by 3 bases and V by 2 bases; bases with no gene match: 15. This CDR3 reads CASSLWGPATSGVRYEQYF. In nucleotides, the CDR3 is TGTGCCAGCAGCTTATGGGGTCCCGCGACTAGCGGGGTCCGCTACGAGCAGTACTTC.

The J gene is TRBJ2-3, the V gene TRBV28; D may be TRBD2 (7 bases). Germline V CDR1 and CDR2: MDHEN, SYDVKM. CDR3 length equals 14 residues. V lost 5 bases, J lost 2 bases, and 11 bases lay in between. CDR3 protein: CASSKGGFTDTQYF. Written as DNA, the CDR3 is TGTGCCAGCAGTAAGGGGGGGTTCACAGATACGCAGTATTTT.

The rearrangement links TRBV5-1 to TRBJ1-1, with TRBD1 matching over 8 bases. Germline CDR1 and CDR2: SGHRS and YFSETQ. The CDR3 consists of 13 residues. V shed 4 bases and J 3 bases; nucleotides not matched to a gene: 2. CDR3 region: CASSPTGDTEAFF. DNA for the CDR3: TGCGCCAGCAGCCCGACAGGGGACACTGAAGCTTTCTTT.

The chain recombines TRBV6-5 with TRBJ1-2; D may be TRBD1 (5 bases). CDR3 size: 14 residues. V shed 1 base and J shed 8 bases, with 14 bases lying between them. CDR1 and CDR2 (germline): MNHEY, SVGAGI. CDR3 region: CASSYFQGRDGYTF. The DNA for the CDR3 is TGTGCCAGCAGTTACTTTCAGGGTCGAGACGGCTACACCTTC.

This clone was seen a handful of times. The CDR3 sequence: CASSSNQGPPYEQYF. CDR3 coding DNA: TGTGCCAGCAGCTCCAACCAGGGGCCCCCCTACGAGCAGTACTTC. The J gene is TRBJ2-7, the V gene TRBV11-1; D is perhaps TRBD1 (6 bases). The germline V gene encodes CDR1 SGHAT and CDR2 FQDESV (reference sequence). This CDR3 comprises 15 residues. V shed 4 bases and J shed 2 bases, with 15 bases lying between them.

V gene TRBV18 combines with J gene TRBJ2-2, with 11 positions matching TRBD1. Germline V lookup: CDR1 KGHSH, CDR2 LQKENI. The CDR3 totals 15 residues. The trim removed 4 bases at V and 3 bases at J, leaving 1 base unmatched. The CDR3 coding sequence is TGTGCCAGCTCACAGGGACAGGGGGACACCGGGGAGCTGTTTTTT. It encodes CASSQGQGDTGELFF.

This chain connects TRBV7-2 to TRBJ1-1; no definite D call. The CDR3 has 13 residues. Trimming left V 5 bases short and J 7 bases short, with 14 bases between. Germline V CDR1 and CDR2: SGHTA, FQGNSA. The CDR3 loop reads CASSRMRAGEAFF. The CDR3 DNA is TGTGCCAGCAGCCGCATGAGGGCCGGTGAAGCTTTCTTT.